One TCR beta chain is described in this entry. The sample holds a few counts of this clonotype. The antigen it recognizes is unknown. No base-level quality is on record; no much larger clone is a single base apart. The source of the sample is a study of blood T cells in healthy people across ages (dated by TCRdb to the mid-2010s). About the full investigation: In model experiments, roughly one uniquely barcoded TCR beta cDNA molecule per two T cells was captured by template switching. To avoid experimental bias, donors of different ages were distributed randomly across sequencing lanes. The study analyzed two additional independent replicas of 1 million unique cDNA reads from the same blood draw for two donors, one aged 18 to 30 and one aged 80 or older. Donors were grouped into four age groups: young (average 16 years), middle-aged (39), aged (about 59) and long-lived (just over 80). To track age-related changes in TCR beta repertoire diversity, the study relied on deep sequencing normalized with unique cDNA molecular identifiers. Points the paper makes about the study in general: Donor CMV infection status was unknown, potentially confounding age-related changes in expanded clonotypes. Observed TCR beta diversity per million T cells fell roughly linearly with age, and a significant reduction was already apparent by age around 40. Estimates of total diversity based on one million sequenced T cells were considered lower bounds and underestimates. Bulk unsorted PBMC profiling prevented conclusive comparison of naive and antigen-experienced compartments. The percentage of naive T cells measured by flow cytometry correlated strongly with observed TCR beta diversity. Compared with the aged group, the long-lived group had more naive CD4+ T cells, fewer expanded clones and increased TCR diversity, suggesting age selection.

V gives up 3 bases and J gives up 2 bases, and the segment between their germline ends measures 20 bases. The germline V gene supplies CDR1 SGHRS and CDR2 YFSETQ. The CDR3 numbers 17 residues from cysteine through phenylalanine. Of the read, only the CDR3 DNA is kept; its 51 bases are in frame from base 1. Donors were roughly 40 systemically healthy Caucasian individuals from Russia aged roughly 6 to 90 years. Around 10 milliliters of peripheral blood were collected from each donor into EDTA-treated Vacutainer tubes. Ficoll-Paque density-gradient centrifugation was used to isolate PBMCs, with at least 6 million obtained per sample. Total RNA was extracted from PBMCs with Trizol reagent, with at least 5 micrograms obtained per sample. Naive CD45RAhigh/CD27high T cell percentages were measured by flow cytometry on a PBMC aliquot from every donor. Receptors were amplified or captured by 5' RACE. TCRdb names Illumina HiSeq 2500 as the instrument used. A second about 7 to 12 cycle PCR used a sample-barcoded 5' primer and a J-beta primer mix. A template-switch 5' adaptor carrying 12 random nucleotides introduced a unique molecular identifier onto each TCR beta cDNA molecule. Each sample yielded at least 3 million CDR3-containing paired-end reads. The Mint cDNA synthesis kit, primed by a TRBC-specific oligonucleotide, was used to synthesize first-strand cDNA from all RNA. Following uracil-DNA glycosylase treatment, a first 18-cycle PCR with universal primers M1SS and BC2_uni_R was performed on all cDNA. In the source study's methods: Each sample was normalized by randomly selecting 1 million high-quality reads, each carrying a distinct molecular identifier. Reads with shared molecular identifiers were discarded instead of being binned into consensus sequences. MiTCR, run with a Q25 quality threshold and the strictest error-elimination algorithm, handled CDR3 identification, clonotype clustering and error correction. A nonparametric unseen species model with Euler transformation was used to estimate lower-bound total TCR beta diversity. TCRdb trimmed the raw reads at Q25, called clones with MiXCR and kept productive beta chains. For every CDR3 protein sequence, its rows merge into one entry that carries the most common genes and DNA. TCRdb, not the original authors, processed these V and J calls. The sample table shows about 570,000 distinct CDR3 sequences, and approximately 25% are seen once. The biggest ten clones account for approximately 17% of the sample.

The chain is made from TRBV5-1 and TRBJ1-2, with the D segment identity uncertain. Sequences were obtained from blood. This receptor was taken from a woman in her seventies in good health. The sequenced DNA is TGCGCCAGCAGCTCCCTCTCCCTCCGGACGGGGAACTATGGCTACACCTTC. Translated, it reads CASSSLSLRTGNYGYTF.